This is a list of T cell receptor beta chains from one sample in a study of T cells after yellow fever vaccination. Each CDR3 protein gets one entry after TCRdb re-called the 5' RACE reads with MiXCR. The table lists under 55,000 distinct CDR3 sequences, 6.5% to 8.5% of them singletons. The source material was CD8+ T cells not binding an NS4B(214-222) dextramer, sorted from PBMCs, sampled 45 days after the first yellow fever vaccination. These TCRs come from a young man who received the YFV17D yellow fever vaccine. The CDR3 runs from the conserved cysteine through the conserved F or W. A D gene is named only where the DNA matches it firmly. Clone size is shown for a subset of rows, as once, few, many or a class of expanded clone.

>TRBJ2-1|TRBV20-1|.|many
TGCAGTGCTACCCCCTCGGGGCCCAATGAGCAGTTCTTC
CSATPSGPNEQFF
>TRBJ2-2|TRBV7-9|TRBD2|many
TGTGCCAGCAGCTTGACTAGCGGGGCGAACACCGGGGAGCTGTTTTTT
CASSLTSGANTGELFF
>TRBJ2-1|TRBV7-6|TRBD2|.
TGTGCCAGCAGCCCGGGTGCGGGGGGGCCCTACAATGAGCAGTTCTTC
CASSPGAGGPYNEQFF
>TRBJ1-2|TRBV4-1|.|many
TGCGCCAGCAGCCAACGTCCGGCGGGAAGCTATGGCTACACCTTC
CASSQRPAGSYGYTF
>TRBJ1-1|TRBV4-2|.|.
TGTGCCAGCAGCCAGGTTTCTTTCTACACTGAAGCTTTCTTT
CASSQVSFYTEAFF
>TRBJ1-4|TRBV4-3|TRBD1|few
TGCGCCAGCAGCCCGCAGGGGGTGGCTAATGAAAAACTGTTTTTT
CASSPQGVANEKLFF
>TRBJ2-1|TRBV27|.|many
TGTGCCAGCAGTTTAGGCTCCATAAACAATGAGCAGTTCTTC
CASSLGSINNEQFF
>TRBJ2-3|TRBV7-9|TRBD1|many
TGTGCCAGCAGCTCATCCGGGACAGGGGGCCTAGATACGCAGTATTTT
CASSSSGTGGLDTQYF
>TRBJ2-2|TRBV5-1|TRBD2|many
TGCGCCAGCAGCTCCGGGACTAGCGACACCGGGGAGCTGTTTTTT
CASSSGTSDTGELFF
>TRBJ1-2|TRBV6-2/TRBV6-3|TRBD1|.
TGTGCCACTCGGAAACCCGGGACAGGGGACCAACCCGCCCCATCCCCGTATGGCTACACCTTC
CATRKPGTGDQPAPSPYGYTF
>TRBJ2-7|TRBV11-2|TRBD1|.
TGTGCCAGCAGCTTACCCCGGGACAGGGCATGGTACGAGCAGTACTTC
CASSLPRDRAWYEQYF
>TRBJ2-2|TRBV4-2|TRBD1|few
TGTGCCAGCAGCCGGAGGACAGGGGGCGGTCAGACCGGGGAGCTGTTTTTT
CASSRRTGGGQTGELFF
>TRBJ2-1|TRBV4-3|TRBD2|many
TGCGCCAGCAGCCGAGAAGCGGGGGGTGAGCAGTTCTTC
CASSREAGGEQFF
>TRBJ2-2|TRBV11-2|.|many
TGTGCCAGCAGCTCAATAGCCGGGGAGCTGTTTTTT
CASSSIAGELFF
>TRBJ2-2|TRBV11-2|TRBD2|.
TGTGCCAGCAGCTTCCTCACTAGCGGGGGCACCGGGGAGCTGTTTTTT
CASSFLTSGGTGELFF
>TRBJ2-1|TRBV19|.|.
TGTGCCAGTAGCCGGGAGAGCTCCTACAATGAGCAGTTCTTC
CASSRESSYNEQFF
>TRBJ2-7|TRBV15|.|few
TGTGCCACCAGCACTATCCTCTCCCGCCGGGGCGGATCGCCCTACGAGCAGTACTTC
CATSTILSRRGGSPYEQYF
>TRBJ2-5|TRBV20-1|TRBD2|many
TGCAGTGCTAGAGGAAGCGGGGGGTTCGGAGAGACCCAGTACTTC
CSARGSGGFGETQYF
>TRBJ2-2|TRBV4-3|TRBD2|many
TGCGCCAGCAGCCAGTATCCTAGCGGGGGGGAAACCGGGGAGCTGTTTTTT
CASSQYPSGGETGELFF
>TRBJ1-3|TRBV4-1|TRBD1|many
TGCGCCAGCAGCCAAGATGGTCCAGGGGGCAGCTCTGGAAACACCATATATTTT
CASSQDGPGGSSGNTIYF
>TRBJ1-3|TRBV5-1|TRBD1|.
TGCGCCAGCAGCTGGGACAGGGGTGCCTCTGGAAACACCATATATTTT
CASSWDRGASGNTIYF
>TRBJ1-1|TRBV19|.|few
TGTGCCATCGGACGGGGGCCTGAAGCTTTCTTT
CAIGRGPEAFF
>TRBJ1-3|TRBV20-1|.|few
TGCAGTGCTAGAGATCGCGGGAGGGACTCTGGAAACACCATATATTTT
CSARDRGRDSGNTIYF
>TRBJ2-3|TRBV6-5|.|medium-sized
TGTGCCAGCAGTTTTCCGGGGCCGCGCGCCCCCGATACGCAGTATTTT
CASSFPGPRAPDTQYF
>TRBJ1-3|TRBV27|.|many
TGTGCCAGCAGTTTAAGGGGAGTCGAGGGGCTGGGGGACACCATATATTTT
CASSLRGVEGLGDTIYF
>TRBJ1-1|TRBV7-2|.|many
TGTGCCAGCAGCTTGTCAGGGGAGAACACTGAAGCTTTCTTT
CASSLSGENTEAFF
>TRBJ1-1|TRBV5-4|.|.
TGTGCCAGCAGCTTTTACCTGACAGAGAACACTGAAGCTTTCTTT
CASSFYLTENTEAFF
>TRBJ1-1|TRBV6-1|TRBD1|few
TGTGCCAGCAGTCCCCGAGGGACAGGGGGCTACACTGAAGCTTTCTTT
CASSPRGTGGYTEAFF
>TRBJ2-7|TRBV20-1|.|.
TGCAGTGCTAGAGATTCCCGACCGGGGGCCGTGTACGAGCAGTACTTC
CSARDSRPGAVYEQYF
>TRBJ2-2|TRBV5-5|TRBD1|many
TGTGCCAGCAGAAATCACGACAGGGCTACCGGGGAGCTGTTTTTT
CASRNHDRATGELFF
>TRBJ2-2|TRBV7-2|.|few
TGTGCCAGCAGCTTATTTAGGTGGACAAAGGGGTCCGGGGAGCTGTTTTTT
CASSLFRWTKGSGELFF
>TRBJ2-1|TRBV28|.|few
TGTGCCAGCAGTTTAGGGGACAATGAGCAGTTCTTC
CASSLGDNEQFF
>TRBJ2-1|TRBV7-9|TRBD1|many
TGTGCCAGCAACTCGCAGGGGGCAAGTGAGCAGTTCTTC
CASNSQGASEQFF
>TRBJ2-6|TRBV5-6|.|.
TGTGCCGGCAGCTTGGGTACAGTCTTGGTCTCTGGGGCCAACGTCCTGACTTTC
CAGSLGTVLVSGANVLTF
>TRBJ1-2|TRBV29-1|.|many
TGCAGCGTTGGGGAAACTTCTAACTATGGCTACACCTTC
CSVGETSNYGYTF
>TRBJ2-5|TRBV6-1|.|.
TGTGCCAGCAGTGAAAGGGGGAGGACGGTCTGGGCCCAGTACTTC
CASSERGRTVWAQYF
>TRBJ1-2|TRBV4-3|.|few
TGCGCCAGCAGCCAAGGCCGGGGATTTACTAACTATGGCTACACCTTC
CASSQGRGFTNYGYTF
>TRBJ1-2|TRBV20-1|.|few
TGCAGTGCTAGGTACAGGGTGGATGGCTACACCTTC
CSARYRVDGYTF
>TRBJ1-1|TRBV20-1|.|many
TGCAGTGCTAGACCCCTGGGGTCCACTGAAGCTTTCTTT
CSARPLGSTEAFF
>TRBJ2-5|TRBV7-2|.|many
TGTGCCAGCAGCTTGTTAGGGGACCAGTACTTC
CASSLLGDQYF
>TRBJ2-7|TRBV19|.|many
TGTGCCAGTAGTGCCGGGACCGAGCAGTACTTC
CASSAGTEQYF
>TRBJ2-7|TRBV20-1|TRBD2|many
TGCAGTGCTAGAGAGTCTAGCGGGGTTTACGAGCAGTACTTC
CSARESSGVYEQYF
>TRBJ1-1|TRBV5-1|.|many
TGCGCCAGCAGAGAGTTGCTGAACACTGAAGCTTTCTTT
CASRELLNTEAFF
>TRBJ2-1|TRBV12-3/TRBV12-4|.|many
TGTGCCAGCAGAGCGGAGCGGTACAATGAGCAGTTCTTC
CASRAERYNEQFF
>TRBJ2-4|TRBV27|TRBD2|few
TGTGCCATCCGGACTAGCGCCAACATTCAGTACTTC
CAIRTSANIQYF